A selection of T cell receptor beta chains follows, all from one sample in a study of cytomegalovirus exposure and HLA in healthy donors. Assay used: immunoSEQ multiplex PCR; TCRdb lists only in-frame clones, some missing. This table has some 180,000 clones, around 79% appearing once. Sample: PBMCs. These receptors were collected from a young woman in good health and CMV-seropositive. Each CDR3 is given with its conserved first and last residue. A D gene is named only where the DNA matches it firmly. Expanded clones get a size class; other rows say once, few or many, or leave the size out.

abundance	d_gene	v_gene	j_gene	CDR3aa	CDR3nt
few	NA	TRBV18	TRBJ1-1	CASSPPGGRLEDTEAFF	TGTGCCAGCTCACCACCCGGAGGACGTTTAGAGGACACTGAAGCTTTCTTT
NA	TRBD1	TRBV2	TRBJ1-4	CASSEGRQGALEKLFF	TGTGCCAGCAGTGAAGGGAGACAGGGGGCGTTGGAAAAACTGTTTTTT
NA	NA	TRBV7-2	TRBJ2-3	CASSFGTDTQYF	TGTGCCAGCAGCTTCGGCACAGATACGCAGTATTTT
NA	NA	TRBV29-1	TRBJ1-3	CSVMSGSGNTIYF	TGCAGCGTTATGTCCGGCTCTGGAAACACCATATATTTT
NA	NA	TRBV5-4	TRBJ2-7	CASSSRGRADEQYF	TGTGCCAGCAGCTCCCGTGGCAGGGCGGACGAGCAGTACTTC
NA	NA	TRBV5-4	TRBJ1-1	CASRHDSSFEAFF	TGTGCCAGCAGACACGACAGCAGTTTTGAAGCTTTCTTT
NA	NA	TRBV7-8	TRBJ2-5	CASSFWPSYQETQYF	TGTGCCAGCAGCTTCTGGCCCTCTTACCAAGAGACCCAGTACTTC
NA	TRBD1	TRBV2	TRBJ2-1	CASREGTGAYNEQFF	TGTGCCAGCAGAGAGGGGACAGGGGCATACAATGAGCAGTTCTTC
NA	NA	TRBV5-1	TRBJ2-5	CASRVVRENRETQYF	TGCGCCAGCAGGGTCGTCCGGGAAAACCGGGAGACCCAGTACTTC
NA	TRBD1	TRBV7-9	TRBJ1-1	CASSSWTGGMGEAFF	TGTGCCAGCAGCTCCTGGACAGGGGGCATGGGTGAAGCTTTCTTT
NA	TRBD1	TRBV6-5	TRBJ1-2	CASSAPDRAGGYTF	TGTGCCAGCAGTGCCCCCGACAGGGCGGGTGGCTACACCTTC
NA	NA	TRBV19	TRBJ1-1	CASSIALYTEAFF	TGTGCCAGTAGTATAGCGCTATACACTGAAGCTTTCTTT
NA	NA	TRBV20-1	TRBJ2-3	CSARTADTQYF	TGCAGTGCTAGAACAGCAGATACGCAGTATTTT
NA	NA	TRBV6-6	TRBJ1-5	CASSYSGGTGNQPQHF	TGTGCCAGCAGTTACTCCGGGGGAACGGGAAATCAGCCCCAGCATTTT
NA	TRBD1	TRBV15	TRBJ1-1	CATSRGQGGTEAFF	TGTGCCACCAGCAGGGGACAGGGGGGCACTGAAGCTTTCTTT
NA	NA	TRBV6-6	TRBJ1-1	CASSAQGFGTEAFF	TGTGCCAGCAGTGCACAGGGTTTCGGCACTGAAGCTTTCTTT
NA	TRBD1	TRBV7-9	TRBJ2-7	CASSARTGDEQYF	TGTGCCAGCAGCGCCAGGACAGGGGACGAGCAGTACTTC
NA	NA	TRBV4-3	TRBJ1-6	CASSQDHAGLDSPLHF	TGCGCCAGCAGCCAAGATCACGCAGGGCTTGATTCACCCCTCCACTTT
NA	NA	TRBV10-3	TRBJ1-2	CAISELGILRGYTF	TGTGCCATCAGTGAGCTGGGCATCTTAAGAGGCTACACCTTC
NA	NA	TRBV5-4	TRBJ1-1	CASSLDFLTEAFF	TGTGCCAGCAGCTTGGATTTTCTCACTGAAGCTTTCTTT
NA	TRBD2	TRBV4-3	TRBJ2-3	CASSQALAGGPDTQYF	TGCGCCAGCAGCCAAGCCCTAGCGGGGGGGCCAGATACGCAGTATTTT
few	NA	TRBV19	TRBJ1-5	CASTGFSNQPQHF	TGTGCCAGTACAGGGTTTAGCAATCAGCCCCAGCATTTT
NA	TRBD2	TRBV5-1	TRBJ2-7	CASSSVAGVSYEQYF	TGCGCCAGCAGCTCTGTAGCGGGAGTCTCCTACGAGCAGTACTTC
NA	TRBD1	TRBV4-1	TRBJ1-5	CASSQADRENQPQHF	TGCGCCAGCAGCCAAGCGGACAGGGAGAATCAGCCCCAGCATTTT
NA	NA	TRBV7-9	TRBJ1-1	CASSLGGGNTEAFF	TGTGCCAGCAGCTTGGGGGGAGGTAACACTGAAGCTTTCTTT
NA	TRBD1	TRBV10-1	TRBJ2-3	CATGTGGPTDTQYF	TGCGCCACCGGGACAGGGGGTCCCACAGATACGCAGTATTTT
NA	NA	TRBV5-1	TRBJ1-1	CASSLWGESDAEAFF	TGCGCCAGCAGCTTGTGGGGGGAAAGCGACGCTGAAGCTTTCTTT
many	TRBD2	TRBV11-2	TRBJ2-3	CASSLEASGGTDTQYF	TGTGCCAGCAGCTTAGAGGCTAGCGGGGGGACAGATACGCAGTATTTT
once	TRBD2	TRBV9	TRBJ2-3	CASSDWGGVADTQYF	TGTGCCAGCAGCGACTGGGGAGGGGTAGCAGATACGCAGTATTTT
NA	TRBD1	TRBV5-1	TRBJ1-3	CASSLVQGETGNTIYF	TGCGCCAGCAGCTTGGTTCAGGGGGAGACTGGAAACACCATATATTTT
NA	NA	TRBV27	TRBJ2-7	CASSFGSRGTYEQYF	TGTGCCAGCAGTTTTGGGAGTCGGGGGACCTACGAGCAGTACTTC
once	TRBD1	TRBV18	TRBJ2-7	CASSPAGTGGSYEQYF	TGTGCCAGCTCACCTGCAGGGACAGGGGGCTCCTACGAGCAGTACTTC
NA	TRBD1	TRBV2	TRBJ2-1	CASRRDRDNNEQFF	TGTGCCAGCAGGAGAGACAGGGATAACAATGAGCAGTTCTTC
NA	TRBD2	TRBV5-1	TRBJ2-1	CASSLGPLAVGGQFF	TGCGCCAGCAGCTTAGGGCCCCTAGCGGTTGGGGGGCAGTTCTTC
NA	NA	TRBV7-2	TRBJ2-7	CASSLAQGYEQYF	TGTGCCAGCAGCTTAGCTCAGGGTTACGAGCAGTACTTC
NA	TRBD2	TRBV11-3	TRBJ2-1	CASSFTGTSGSTSYNEQFF	TGTGCCAGCAGCTTTACTGGGACTAGCGGGAGTACCTCCTACAATGAGCAGTTCTTC
NA	TRBD1	TRBV2	TRBJ1-2	CASSVGQGRYGYTF	TGTGCCAGCAGTGTCGGACAGGGGAGATATGGCTACACCTTC
NA	NA	TRBV27	TRBJ2-2	CASSLIGRAGELFF	TGTGCCAGCAGTTTAATAGGGAGAGCCGGGGAGCTGTTTTTT
NA	NA	TRBV4-3	TRBJ2-1	CASSQDVGGRALNEQFF	TGCGCCAGCAGCCAAGATGTAGGGGGGAGGGCCCTCAATGAGCAGTTCTTC
NA	TRBD2	TRBV7-2	TRBJ2-1	CASRPGLGSNEQFF	TGTGCCAGCAGGCCGGGACTAGGGAGCAATGAGCAGTTCTTC
NA	TRBD1	TRBV9	TRBJ2-7	CASSVSGQGYEQYF	TGTGCCAGCAGCGTATCGGGACAGGGTTACGAGCAGTACTTC
NA	TRBD1	TRBV27	TRBJ2-7	CASRLTGDYEQYF	TGTGCCAGCAGATTAACAGGGGACTACGAGCAGTACTTC
NA	TRBD2	TRBV9	TRBJ2-1	CASGGLDGEQFF	TGTGCCAGCGGGGGACTAGACGGTGAGCAGTTCTTC
NA	NA	TRBV5-1	TRBJ2-7	CASSLEPPGSEQYF	TGCGCCAGCAGCTTGGAACCCCCAGGGTCCGAGCAGTACTTC
NA	NA	TRBV5-1	TRBJ2-5	CASSSNGVGAETQYF	TGCGCCAGCAGCTCCAACGGTGTTGGTGCGGAGACCCAGTACTTC
NA	NA	TRBV7-9	TRBJ1-2	CASSRANYGYTF	TGTGCCAGCAGCAGAGCTAACTATGGCTACACCTTC
NA	NA	TRBV11-2	TRBJ2-1	CASSFGFIGKSSNGEQFF	TGTGCCAGCAGCTTTGGGTTTATCGGGAAGAGCTCTAATGGTGAGCAGTTCTTC
NA	TRBD2	TRBV7-9	TRBJ2-7	CASSFLAGGYEQYF	TGTGCCAGCAGCTTCCTAGCGGGAGGGTACGAGCAGTACTTC
NA	NA	TRBV6-5	TRBJ2-5	CASSLFESLTQYF	TGTGCCAGCAGTTTATTCGAGTCGTTGACCCAGTACTTC
few	NA	TRBV9	TRBJ2-1	CASSVAGANNEQFF	TGTGCCAGCAGCGTAGCGGGAGCAAACAATGAGCAGTTCTTC
NA	NA	TRBV5-6	TRBJ1-3	CASSLLARRGNTIYF	TGTGCCAGCAGCTTGTTGGCCAGGCGTGGAAACACCATATATTTT
NA	NA	TRBV4-3	TRBJ1-2	CASSRNRVSGYTF	TGCGCCAGCAGCCGCAACAGGGTGAGCGGCTACACCTTC
few	NA	TRBV18	TRBJ2-3	CASSPPASGSTDTQYF	TGTGCCAGCTCACCACCGGCGAGCGGAAGCACAGATACGCAGTATTTT
NA	TRBD1	TRBV2	TRBJ1-5	CASNLGQKNQPQHF	TGTGCCAGCAACCTGGGACAGAAAAATCAGCCCCAGCATTTT